The 10 T cell receptor beta chains listed next were all sequenced from one sample in a study of neurological immune-mediated disorders. TCRdb analysed the 5' RACE reads with MiXCR anew, one entry per CDR3 protein. Of just over 95,000 distinct CDR3 sequences listed, 3.5% to 4% are singletons. Input material: PBMCs. The receptor set was obtained from a woman younger than 35 with multiple sclerosis.

Ten or more counts support this clonotype. The rearrangement uses TRBV6-5 and TRBJ2-1, with 8 bases matching TRBD2. In germline, CDR1 is MNHEY, CDR2 SVGAGI. The CDR3 contains 13 residues. Trimming removed 5 bases from V and 8 bases from J; junction bases left unmatched: 5. This chain's CDR3 is CASSTGGPYEQFF. The CDR3 coding sequence is TGTGCCAGCAGTACGGGGGGGCCGTATGAGCAGTTCTTC.

The CDR3 coding sequence is TGCGCCAGCCGCGGGGGGGCAACCTCCTACGAGCAGTACTTC. It codes for CASRGGATSYEQYF. J is TRBJ2-7 and V is TRBV5-1, with 9 bases fitting TRBD2. Trimming at V came to 7 bases and at J to 0 bases, leaving 5 bases not matched to a gene. This CDR3 is built from 14 residues. Germline V lookup: CDR1 SGHRS, CDR2 YFSETQ.

This clonotype was recorded many times. This chain uses TRBV10-3 with TRBJ1-5, with TRBD1 as a possible D gene (6 bases). CDR1 is ENHRY, CDR2 SYGVKD, per germline. The CDR3 is made up of 12 amino acids. V lost 4 bases to trimming and J lost 7 bases, with 8 bases between them. Here the CDR3 DNA reads TGTGCCATCAGTGCCGGACAGCAGCCCCAGCATTTT. This translates into CAISAGQQPQHF.

This clonotype was recorded many times. The V and J genes are TRBV5-1 and TRBJ2-3, with TRBD2 matching over 11 bases. Germline V lookup: CDR1 SGHRS, CDR2 YFSETQ. This CDR3 contains 14 residues. Trimming cost V 7 bases and J 1 base; bases outside gene matches: 2. CDR3 amino acids: CASLSGRGTDTQYF. CDR3 nucleotides: TGCGCCAGCCTTAGCGGGAGGGGCACAGATACGCAGTATTTT.

This clonotype was found many times. The J gene is TRBJ2-3, the V gene TRBV6-5; TRBD2 agrees at 11 bases. Germline trimming cut 5 bases from V and 2 bases from J; bases unmatched to any gene: 6. CDR1 is MNHEY, CDR2 SVGAGI, per germline. CDR3 length: 16 residues. The CDR3 here is CASSRVAGGPTDTQYF. The CDR3 nucleotides are TGTGCCAGCAGTCGAGTAGCGGGGGGGCCCACAGATACGCAGTATTTT.

The table lists this clonotype with many counts. This chain uses TRBV7-8 with TRBJ2-3, with 13 bases that match TRBD2. CDR1 and CDR2 from the germline V gene are SGHVS and FQNEAQ. The CDR3 runs to 16 residues. Trimming removed 3 bases from V and 2 bases from J; junction bases left unmatched: 2. CDR3 sequence: CASSFGTSGVTDTQYF. As DNA, the CDR3 is TGTGCCAGCAGCTTTGGGACTAGCGGGGTCACAGATACGCAGTATTTT. Full variable domain (missing parts from reference TRBV7-8 and TRBJ2-3): GAGVSQSPRYKVAKRGQDVALRCDPISGHVSLFWYQQALGQGPEFLTYFQNEAQLDKSGLPSDRFFAERPEGSVSTLKIQRTQQEDSAVYLCASSFGTSGVTDTQYFGPGTRLTVL.

This clonotype was seen ten or more times. The CDR3 sequence: CASSPRHYSNQPQHF. CDR3 sequence (DNA): TGTGCCAGCAGCCCGCGCCACTATAGCAATCAGCCCCAGCATTTT. This sequence joins TRBV5-5 and TRBJ1-5; no reliable D call. V lost 4 bases, J lost 0 bases, and 11 bases lay in between. The CDR3 length is 15 residues. Looked up from germline, CDR1 is SGHKS and CDR2 is YYEKEE (reference sequence). Using reference TRBV5-5 and TRBJ1-5 for the parts outside the CDR3, the full variable domain is DAGVTQSPTHLIKTRGQQVTLRCSPISGHKSVSWYQQVLGQGPQFIFQYYEKEERGRGNFPDRFSARQFPNYSSELNVNALLLGDSALYLCASSPRHYSNQPQHFGDGTRLSIL.

This clonotype occurred many times. This CDR3 reads CASKPDRAYNEQFF. CDR3 bases: TGTGCCAGCAAACCCGACAGGGCATACAATGAGCAGTTCTTC. The rearrangement links TRBV7-8 to TRBJ2-1, with 7 bases identical to TRBD1. The CDR3 loop spans 14 amino acids. The V gene end was trimmed by 7 bases and the J gene end by 4 bases; junction bases not matched to a gene: 7. Germline-derived CDR1 and CDR2 are SGHVS and FQNEAQ.

In this sample, this clonotype turned up many times. The chain carries TRBV6-1 and TRBJ1-6; D is unclear. V was cut by 2 bases and J by 11 bases, with 10 bases left in between. This CDR3 has 13 amino acids. The germline V gene encodes CDR1 MNHNS and CDR2 SASEGT. CDR3 DNA: TGTGCCAGCAGTGAATACGAGGTAGCACCCCTCCACTTT. It yields the protein CASSEYEVAPLHF.

Remarks on this clonotype: Because it lacks the conserved phenylalanine or tryptophan at the end, this CDR3 is likely a read error. This chain joins TRBV6-2 or TRBV6-3 and TRBJ1-2; D ambiguous. With 4 bases removed from V and 8 bases from J, the gap between germline ends came to 8 bases. Germline-derived CDR1 and CDR2 are MNHEY and SVGEGT. CDR3 length equals 11 residues. The CDR3, as DNA: TGTGCCAGCAGTTTAGCAGGCGGCTACACCATA. Translating it yields CASSLAGGYTI.